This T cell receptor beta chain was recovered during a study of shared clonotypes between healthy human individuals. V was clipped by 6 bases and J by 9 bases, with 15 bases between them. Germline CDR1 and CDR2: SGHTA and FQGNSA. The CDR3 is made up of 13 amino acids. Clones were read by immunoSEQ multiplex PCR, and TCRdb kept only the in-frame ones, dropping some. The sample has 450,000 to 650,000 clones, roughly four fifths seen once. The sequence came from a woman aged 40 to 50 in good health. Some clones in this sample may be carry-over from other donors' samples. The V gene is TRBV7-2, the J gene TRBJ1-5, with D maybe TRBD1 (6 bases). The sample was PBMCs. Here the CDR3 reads CASSSVGAGPQHF. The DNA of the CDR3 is TGTGCCAGCAGTTCTGTGGGGGCGGGGCCCCAGCATTTT.